Below, 19 T cell receptor beta chains from the same sample are listed, as sequenced in a study of blood T cell repertoires in COVID-19. Libraries were prepared by immunoSEQ multiplex PCR; TCRdb keeps only in-frame clonotypes and omits some of them. The sample shows more than 60,000 clones, about 88% of them seen only once. What was sequenced was peripheral blood. Every receptor here comes from a woman aged 60 to 75 with COVID-19, enrolled during active disease.

This clone appeared a few times. As DNA, the CDR3 is TGCAGCGTACCGGGACAGGGGGGAGACACTGAAGCTTTCTTT. It encodes CSVPGQGGDTEAFF. The rearrangement joins TRBV29-1 to TRBJ1-1; 11 bases are a match to TRBD1. The CDR3 is made up of 14 amino acids. Germline-derived CDR1 and CDR2 are SQVTM and ANQGSEA. V gave up 6 bases and J gave up 3 bases; unmatched junction bases: 6.

This chain connects TRBV5-5 to TRBJ2-7, with unresolved D. The CDR3 consists of 13 residues. The germline V and J ends were trimmed by 2 bases and 5 bases, with 11 bases remaining between them. The germline V gene has CDR1 SGHKS and CDR2 YYEKEE (reference sequence). CDR3 DNA: TGTGCCAGCAGCTTCTGGCAGGTCAACGAGCAGTACTTC. Translating it yields CASSFWQVNEQYF.

The chain links TRBV2 to TRBJ1-1; D is unresolved. In germline, CDR1 is SNHLY, CDR2 FYNNEI. The V gene lost 3 bases and the J gene lost 3 bases, with 11 bases spanning the gap. The CDR3 runs to 14 residues. The CDR3 DNA reads as TGTGCCAGCAGTGATCGCGGCGGGTACACTGAAGCTTTCTTT. This encodes CASSDRGGYTEAFF.

The CDR3 protein is CASSLGQIGYEQYF. DNA for the CDR3: TGTGCCAGCAGCCTCGGACAGATTGGATACGAGCAGTACTTC. V usage is TRBV3-1 (or the pseudogene TRBV3-2) and J usage is TRBJ2-7; possibly TRBD1 for D (6 bases). V gave up 4 bases and J gave up 4 bases, with 14 bases separating them. The CDR3 has 14 residues. CDR1 LGHDT and CDR2 YNNKEL come from the germline V gene (reference sequence).

The V gene is TRBV6-5, the J gene TRBJ2-7; D not certain. Looked up from germline, CDR1 is MNHEY and CDR2 is SVGAGI. The V gene lost 2 bases and the J gene lost 0 bases, with 11 bases spanning the gap. The CDR3 consists of 15 residues. CDR3 residues: CASSYASPSSYEQYF. The CDR3 nucleotides read TGTGCCAGCAGTTACGCTAGTCCTAGCTCCTACGAGCAGTACTTC.

This clone was seen more than once but under ten times. J is TRBJ1-5 and V is TRBV7-9; 7 bases line up with TRBD1. The V and J ends lost 5 bases and 5 bases, in that order; junction bases with no gene match: 9. CDR1 and CDR2 (germline): SEHNR, FQNEAQ (reference sequence). The CDR3 consists of 15 residues. For the CDR3, the DNA is TGTGCCAGCAGCCTACAGGGGATGTCCCATCAGCCCCAGCATTTT. Translating it yields CASSLQGMSHQPQHF.

The CDR3 spells CSAGDIVNTEAFF. In DNA, the CDR3 is TGCAGCGCCGGGGACATAGTGAACACTGAAGCTTTCTTT. V gene TRBV29-1 combines with J gene TRBJ1-1, with D possibly matching TRBD1 (6 bases). In germline, CDR1 is SQVTM, CDR2 ANQGSEA. This CDR3 is built from 13 residues. Deletions cut 7 bases from V and 0 bases from J, with 12 bases between.

This sequence joins TRBV28 and TRBJ2-1; 8 bases align to TRBD2. V shed 5 bases, J shed 8 bases, and the junction held 11 bases outside the gene matches. The length of the CDR3 is 15 residues. In germline, CDR1 is MDHEN, CDR2 SYDVKM. CDR3 region: CASSQGGAGGHEQFF. The CDR3 coding sequence is TGTGCCAGCAGTCAAGGGGGGGCGGGAGGCCATGAGCAGTTCTTC. Variable domain in full (rest from reference TRBV28 and TRBJ2-1): DVKVTQSSRYLVKRTGEKVFLECVQDMDHENMFWYRQDPGLGLRLIYFSYDVKMKEKGDIPEGYSVSREKKERFSLILESASTNQTSMYLCASSQGGAGGHEQFFGPGTRLTVL.

The V call is TRBV4-3, the J call TRBJ2-7, with 8 bases identical to TRBD2. The germline V gene has CDR1 LGHNA and CDR2 YSLEER. Unmatched junction bases numbered 0, after V lost 4 bases and J lost 4 bases. The CDR3 contains 12 residues. The CDR3 protein is CASSPGGYEQYF. The CDR3 nucleotides are TGCGCCAGCAGCCCGGGGGGGTACGAGCAGTACTTC.

This clone appeared a few times. This chain links TRBV6-5 with TRBJ2-1; 11 bases are a match to TRBD2. V lost 7 bases to trimming and J lost 4 bases; unmatched junction nucleotides: 6. Germline lookup yields CDR1 MNHEY and CDR2 SVGAGI. This CDR3 has 15 amino acids. CDR3 residues: CASISTSGGYNEQFF. The CDR3 nucleotides read TGTGCCAGCATTAGCACTAGCGGGGGATACAATGAGCAGTTCTTC.

The chain combines TRBV19 with TRBJ2-4; D not resolved. The V end lost 6 bases, the J end lost 6 bases, and 12 bases lay between the germline ends. The CDR3 contains 13 residues. Germline CDR1 LNHDA, CDR2 SQIVND (reference sequence). Here the CDR3 reads CASRSAPGNIQYF. The CDR3 DNA reads TGTGCCAGTAGGTCCGCTCCAGGAAACATTCAGTACTTC.

This chain links TRBV12-3 or TRBV12-4 with TRBJ2-1; TRBD1 matches 9 bases. V gave up 5 bases and J gave up 9 bases; unmatched junction bases: 5. This CDR3 is 13 amino acids long. This chain's CDR3 is CASSGTGMGEQFF. DNA for the CDR3: TGTGCCAGCAGTGGGACAGGGATGGGTGAGCAGTTCTTC.

J is TRBJ1-2 and V is TRBV27; 9 bases agree with TRBD1. V lost 4 bases, J lost 2 bases, and 8 bases stayed unmatched. The V gene's germline CDR1 is MNHEY and CDR2 SMNVEV (reference sequence). The CDR3 has 16 residues. The DNA for the CDR3 is TGTGCCAGCAGTTCCGGGACAGGGACCCTCAACTATGGCTACACCTTC. Amino acids: CASSSGTGTLNYGYTF.

The chain carries TRBV7-2 and TRBJ2-1, with D uncertain. CDR1 is SGHTA and CDR2 is FQGNSA in the germline V gene. Trimming shortened V by 5 bases and J by 12 bases, and 14 bases separated the two germline ends. CDR3 length: 12 residues. The CDR3 DNA reads as TGTGCCAGCAGCCCCCAAGGAGTAGGGCAGTTCTTC. This translates into CASSPQGVGQFF.

V gene TRBV9 combines with J gene TRBJ2-5; a possible D gene is TRBD1 (5 bases). Germline values: CDR1 SGDLS, CDR2 YYNGEE. Trimming shortened V by 1 base and J by 3 bases, and 7 bases separated the two germline ends. The CDR3 extends over 13 amino acids. The CDR3 sequence is CASSVSREETQYF. The DNA for the CDR3 is TGTGCCAGCAGCGTAAGCAGGGAAGAGACCCAGTACTTC.

The chain links TRBV18 to TRBJ2-1; D is possibly TRBD1 (7 bases). Germline V lookup: CDR1 KGHSH, CDR2 LQKENI. The CDR3 extends over 16 amino acids. Trimming removed 0 bases at V and 4 bases at J, with 13 bases between. CDR3 nucleotide sequence: TGTGCCAGCTCACCACCGCAGGGGGGCAGATACAATGAGCAGTTCTTC. Its translation is CASSPPQGGRYNEQFF.

The chain is built from TRBV6-5 and TRBJ1-3; possibly TRBD1 for D (6 bases). Trimming removed 6 bases from V and 0 bases from J, with 9 bases in between. The germline V gene has CDR1 MNHEY and CDR2 SVGAGI. There are 14 residues in the CDR3. The CDR3 region has the DNA TGTGCCAGCAGAGGACAGCCCTCTGGAAACACCATATATTTT. Translated, it gives CASRGQPSGNTIYF.

The chain is built from TRBV7-2 and TRBJ2-3; 9 positions agree with TRBD2. This CDR3 is built from 16 residues. Germline V gives CDR1 SGHTA, CDR2 FQGNSA. V lost 2 bases to trimming and J lost 2 bases; unmatched junction nucleotides: 5. CDR3 in amino acids: CASSLRLAGITDTQYF. The CDR3 DNA reads as TGTGCCAGCAGCTTACGGCTAGCGGGAATCACAGATACGCAGTATTTT. The full variable domain, in which reference TRBV7-2 and TRBJ2-3 provide the parts outside the CDR3, is GAGVSQSPSNKVTEKGKDVELRCDPISGHTALYWYRQSLGQGLEFLIYFQGNSAPDKSGLPSDRFSAERTGGSVSTLTIQRTQQEDSAVYLCASSLRLAGITDTQYFGPGTRLTVL.

The chain uses TRBV6-1 and TRBJ2-7; perhaps TRBD1 as D (6 bases). In germline, CDR1 is MNHNS, CDR2 SASEGT. The CDR3 consists of 13 residues. The V and J ends lost 6 bases and 4 bases respectively, with 13 bases between them. The CDR3 protein is CASSLGQSYEQYF. The DNA for the CDR3 is TGTGCCAGCAGCTTAGGACAGAGTTACGAGCAGTACTTC.